The clone carrying this T cell receptor beta chain was picked up many times. The source of the sample is a study of spatial heterogeneity in lung cancer. Trimming removed 3 bases from V and 0 bases from J; junction bases left unmatched: 4. Germline CDR1 reads SGHRS; CDR2 reads YFSETQ. The CDR3 spans 15 residues. The time point: sample taken at primary tumor resection. Unsorted tumor, nontumor lung tissue or cryopreserved PBMC supplied the whole RNA. TCRdb called the 5' RACE reads again in MiXCR, with one record for every CDR3 protein. The sample records tens of thousands of distinct CDR3 sequences, roughly 12% being singletons.

The TCR was taken from a male donor with early-stage non-small cell lung cancer. The rearrangement joins TRBV5-1 to TRBJ2-3; 7 nucleotides match TRBD1. This material consisted of PBMCs, taken at surgery. CDR3 sequence: CASSSDRSSTDTQYF. CDR3 bases: TGCGCCAGCAGCTCGGACAGGTCCAGCACAGATACGCAGTATTTT.